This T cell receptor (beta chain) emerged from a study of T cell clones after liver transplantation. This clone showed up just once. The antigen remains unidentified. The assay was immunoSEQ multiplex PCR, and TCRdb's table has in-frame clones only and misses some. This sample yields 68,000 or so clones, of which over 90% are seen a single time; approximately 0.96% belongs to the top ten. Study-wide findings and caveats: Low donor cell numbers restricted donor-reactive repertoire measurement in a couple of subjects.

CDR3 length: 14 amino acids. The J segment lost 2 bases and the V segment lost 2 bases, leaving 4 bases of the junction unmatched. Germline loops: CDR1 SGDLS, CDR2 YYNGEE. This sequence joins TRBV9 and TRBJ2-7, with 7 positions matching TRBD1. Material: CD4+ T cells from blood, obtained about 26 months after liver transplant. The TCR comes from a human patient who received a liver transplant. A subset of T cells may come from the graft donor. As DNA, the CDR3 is TGTGCCAGCAGCGTCGCAGGGGGTCCCTACGAGCAGTACTTC. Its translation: CASSVAGGPYEQYF.